Below, 21 T cell receptor beta chains from the same sample are listed, as sequenced in a study of T cell responses to AZD1222 COVID-19 vaccine. This table comes from immunoSEQ multiplex PCR, and its TCRdb copy is limited to in-frame clones, with some not included. The repertoire holds some 86,000 clones, approximately 80% seen once, with roughly 21% in the top ten. The material was peripheral blood, obtained on day 0 of AZD1222 vaccination. The receptors were gathered from an adult in good health.

The gene calls are TRBV5-6 and TRBJ1-1; possible D gene TRBD1, 5 bases. Trimming pared 0 bases from V and 2 bases from J, leaving 11 bases between. Looked up from germline, CDR1 is SGHDT and CDR2 is YYEEEE. The CDR3 runs 15 residues. The CDR3 loop is CASSLVPQGNTEAFF. For the CDR3, the DNA is TGTGCCAGCAGCTTGGTGCCCCAGGGAAACACTGAAGCTTTCTTT.

This chain joins TRBV28 and TRBJ1-1; no clear D gene. V was trimmed by 3 bases and J by 7 bases, leaving 9 bases between them. The CDR3 runs to 12 residues. The germline V gene has CDR1 MDHEN and CDR2 SYDVKM. The CDR3 DNA follows: TGTGCCAGCAGTTTTAGGAATTTTGAAGCTTTCTTT. Translating it yields CASSFRNFEAFF.

The chain links TRBV11-2 to TRBJ2-7; 7 nucleotides match TRBD2. The CDR3 spans 13 residues. With 5 bases clipped from V and 5 bases from J, the junction kept 6 bases outside the gene matches. The V gene's germline CDR1 is SGHAT and CDR2 FQNNGV. CDR3 sequence reads: CASSVWGGDEQYF. The CDR3, as DNA: TGTGCCAGCAGCGTTTGGGGGGGGGACGAGCAGTACTTC. Full variable domain (remainder filled in from reference TRBV11-2 and TRBJ2-7): EAGVAQSPRYKIIEKRQSVAFWCNPISGHATLYWYQQILGQGPKLLIQFQNNGVVDDSQLPKDRFSAERLKGVDSTLKIQPAKLEDSAVYLCASSVWGGDEQYFGPGTRLTVT.

The rearrangement links TRBV7-9 to TRBJ1-4; the match to TRBD1 covers 7 bases. CDR1 and CDR2 from the germline V gene are SEHNR and FQNEAQ (reference sequence). CDR3 length: 14 residues. J was trimmed by 5 bases and V by 6 bases; bases with no gene match: 6. The CDR3 coding sequence is TGTGCCAGCAGAAACTCAGGGGGAAATGAAAAACTGTTTTTT. Translating gives CASRNSGGNEKLFF. Complete variable domain (other parts from reference TRBV7-9 and TRBJ1-4): DTGVSQNPRHKITKRGQNVTFRCDPISEHNRLYWYRQTLGQGPEFLTYFQNEAQLEKSRLLSDRFSAERPKGSFSTLEIQRTEQGDSAMYLCASRNSGGNEKLFFGSGTQLSVL.

V is TRBV21-1 and J is TRBJ2-7; the table's D call, TRBD1, has no DNA check behind it. TRBV21-1 is marked as a pseudogene. This CDR3 is built from 17 residues. DNA of the CDR3: TGTGCCAGCAGCAAGGGGGCTCTAGGGGCAATCTCCTACGAGCAGTACTTC. It is translated as CASSKGALGAISYEQYF.

The chain carries TRBV6-1 and TRBJ1-1; 7 positions match TRBD1. This CDR3 comprises 16 residues. The junction had 10 bases not matched to a gene; V was cut back by 3 bases and J by 3 bases. The germline CDR1 and CDR2 sequences are MNHNS and SASEGT. CDR3 residues: CASSETGSLPHTEAFF. The CDR3 DNA reads as TGTGCCAGCAGTGAGACAGGGTCTCTCCCCCACACTGAAGCTTTCTTT.

This clone was detected once. This chain uses TRBV28 with TRBJ1-2, with D perhaps TRBD1 (5 bases). Per the germline V gene, CDR1 is MDHEN and CDR2 is SYDVKM. V lost 8 bases and J lost 4, with 17 bases in between. This CDR3 comprises 14 residues. The CDR3 region has the DNA TGTGCCAGCGTTCGAGACAGATCGATCTATGGCTACACCTTC. Amino acids: CASVRDRSIYGYTF.

This clone was detected only once. V and J are TRBV9 and TRBJ2-7; tentative D call: TRBD1 (5 bases). The V end lost 0 bases, the J end lost 1 base, and 23 bases lay between the germline ends. Germline V gene lookup returns CDR1 SGDLS and CDR2 YYNGEE. The CDR3 length is 19 residues. The CDR3 DNA reads as TGTGCCAGCAGCGTAGACGCCAGGGCGACCGGTAGTAGGTCCTACGAGCAGTACTTC. It specifies CASSVDARATGSRSYEQYF.

V gene TRBV6-1 combines with J gene TRBJ2-7; D may correspond to TRBD1 or TRBD2 (5 bases each). Germline V gene sequence: CDR1 MNHNS, CDR2 SASEGT. Trimming left V 3 bases short and J 2 bases short, with 11 bases between. The CDR3 is 14 residues long. In nucleotides, the CDR3 is TGTGCCAGCAGTGATGAGGGGCCCACCTACGAGCAGTACTTC. Its translation: CASSDEGPTYEQYF.

The chain links TRBV6-5 to TRBJ2-5; D is ambiguous. Germline CDR1 is MNHEY and CDR2 is SVGAGI. The CDR3 extends over 13 amino acids. Trimming left V 8 bases short and J 2 bases short, with 12 bases between. CDR3 sequence reads: CASLVVGQETQYF. CDR3 DNA sequence: TGTGCCAGCCTGGTAGTTGGGCAAGAGACCCAGTACTTC.

CDR3 nucleotide sequence: TGTGCCAGCAGTGAAGGAAAAGACACTGAAGCTTTCTTT. It translates to CASSEGKDTEAFF. The gene calls are TRBV25-1 and TRBJ1-1; D ambiguous. The ends were cut back, 2 bases at V and 3 bases at J, with 7 bases in the middle. CDR3 length equals 13 residues. The germline CDR1 and CDR2 sequences are MGHDK and SYGVNS.

The chain recombines TRBV30 with TRBJ2-1; D gene uncertain. This CDR3 has 15 amino acids. V was pared by 0 bases and J by 0 bases, with 9 bases between. In germline, CDR1 is GTSNPN, CDR2 SVGIG (reference sequence). The CDR3: CAWSVPAGSYNEQFF. The CDR3 DNA is TGTGCCTGGAGTGTACCCGCTGGCTCCTACAATGAGCAGTTCTTC.

The rearrangement uses TRBV6-1 and TRBJ1-5; the D gene is possibly TRBD1 (5 bases). The V and J ends lost 6 bases and 0 bases respectively, with 21 bases between them. CDR1 and CDR2 (germline): MNHNS, SASEGT. This CDR3 comprises 18 residues. CDR3 amino acids: CASRERTYDSYSNQPQHF. The DNA of the CDR3 is TGTGCCAGCAGGGAAAGAACCTATGACAGCTATAGCAATCAGCCCCAGCATTTT.

This rearrangement joins TRBV3-1 (or the pseudogene TRBV3-2) to TRBJ2-7; D remains ambiguous. V shed 1 base and J shed 7 bases, with 11 bases lying between them. The CDR3 has 13 amino acids. Looked up from germline, CDR1 is LGHDT and CDR2 is YNNKEL (reference sequence). DNA of the CDR3: TGTGCCAGCAGCCAAGTAATTAAAGAGGAGCAGTACTTC. This gives the protein CASSQVIKEEQYF.

This clone turned up a few times. The chain uses TRBV3-1 (or the pseudogene TRBV3-2) and TRBJ1-3; 10 bases fit TRBD1. With V trimmed by 1 base and J by 8 bases, 14 bases remained unmatched. Germline V gives CDR1 LGHDT, CDR2 YNNKEL (reference sequence). The CDR3 runs 18 residues. CDR3 sequence: CASSQVRTGGGSAYTIYF. The CDR3 DNA sequence: TGTGCCAGCAGCCAAGTTCGGACAGGGGGAGGAAGCGCATACACCATATATTTT.

The V gene is TRBV10-2, the J gene TRBJ1-2, with a tentative D call TRBD1 (5 bases). The CDR3 covers 16 residues. Looked up from germline, CDR1 is WSHSY and CDR2 is SAAADI. V was clipped by 5 bases and J by 3 bases, with 19 bases between them. The CDR3 DNA reads TGCGCCAGCAGTAGGCCCGGGGCGATGGAGGACTATGGCTACACCTTC. This codes for CASSRPGAMEDYGYTF.

The V gene is TRBV7-2, the J gene TRBJ2-2; unclear D gene. The CDR3 loop spans 15 amino acids. Deletions cut 1 base from V and 0 bases from J, with 6 bases between. CDR1 is SGHTA and CDR2 is FQGNSA in the germline V gene. Here the CDR3 reads CASSLVSSNTGELFF. The CDR3 bases are TGTGCCAGCAGCTTAGTTTCTTCGAACACCGGGGAGCTGTTTTTT. Supplemented by reference TRBV7-2 and TRBJ2-2, the full variable domain reads GAGVSQSPSNKVTEKGKDVELRCDPISGHTALYWYRQSLGQGLEFLIYFQGNSAPDKSGLPSDRFSAERTGGSVSTLTIQRTQQEDSAVYLCASSLVSSNTGELFFGEGSRLTVL.

The V gene is TRBV7-9, the J gene TRBJ2-5; 7 bases align to TRBD2. With V trimmed by 3 bases and J by 3 bases, 4 bases remained unmatched. The germline V gene encodes CDR1 SEHNR and CDR2 FQNEAQ (reference sequence). The CDR3 runs to 14 residues. The CDR3 DNA follows: TGTGCCAGCAGCTTGGGGGGGTATGAAGAGACCCAGTACTTC. Translating gives CASSLGGYEETQYF.

V is TRBV12-3 or TRBV12-4 and J is TRBJ2-5, with D uncertain. CDR3 length: 12 residues. V lost 0 bases to trimming and J lost 6 bases, with 5 bases between them. CDR3 nucleotide sequence: TGTGCCAGCAGTTTAGCAGGGAAGACCCAGTACTTC. Residues: CASSLAGKTQYF.

The chain links TRBV30 to TRBJ1-1; D unclear. Germline CDR1 GTSNPN, CDR2 SVGIG (reference sequence). Trimming cost V 5 bases and J 0 bases, with 4 bases left between them. The CDR3 runs 11 residues. The CDR3 nucleotides are TGTGCCTGGGGCCTGAACACTGAAGCTTTCTTT. Its translation: CAWGLNTEAFF. The full variable domain, in which reference TRBV30 and TRBJ1-1 provide the parts outside the CDR3, is SQTIHQWPATLVQPVGSPLSLECTVEGTSNPNLYWYRQAAGRGLQLLFYSVGIGQISSEVPQNLSASRPQDRQFILSSKKLLLSDSGFYLCAWGLNTEAFFGQGTRLTVV.

The chain combines TRBV25-1 with TRBJ1-1; 7 bases are shared with TRBD1. CDR3 length: 13 amino acids. Germline trimming cut 6 bases from V and 7 bases from J; bases unmatched to any gene: 8. CDR1 is MGHDK, CDR2 SYGVNS, per germline. The CDR3 region has the DNA TGTGCCAGCAGAGGACAGGCCTTGGTTGAAGCTTTCTTT. It translates to CASRGQALVEAFF.